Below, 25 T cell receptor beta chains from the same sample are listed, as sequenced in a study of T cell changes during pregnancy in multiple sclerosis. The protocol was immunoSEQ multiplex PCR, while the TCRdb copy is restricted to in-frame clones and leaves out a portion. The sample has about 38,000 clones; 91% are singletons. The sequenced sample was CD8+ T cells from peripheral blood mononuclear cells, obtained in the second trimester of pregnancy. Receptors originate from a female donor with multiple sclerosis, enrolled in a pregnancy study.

CDR3 in DNA: TGTGCCAGCAGTCCCGACAGGGGAGATGGAAACACCATATATTTT. As protein: CASSPDRGDGNTIYF. The V and J genes are TRBV27 and TRBJ1-3; TRBD1 aligns across 8 bases. The CDR3 is made up of 15 amino acids. Germline CDR1 and CDR2: MNHEY and SMNVEV (reference sequence). V lost 5 bases to trimming and J lost 3 bases; unmatched junction nucleotides: 6.

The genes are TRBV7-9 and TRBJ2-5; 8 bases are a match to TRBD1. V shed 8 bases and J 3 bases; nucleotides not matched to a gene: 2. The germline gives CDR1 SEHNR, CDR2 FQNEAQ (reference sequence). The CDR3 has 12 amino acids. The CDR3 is CASHRGKETQYF. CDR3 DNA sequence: TGTGCCAGCCACAGGGGGAAAGAGACCCAGTACTTC. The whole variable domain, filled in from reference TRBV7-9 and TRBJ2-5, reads DTGVSQNPRHKITKRGQNVTFRCDPISEHNRLYWYRQTLGQGPEFLTYFQNEAQLEKSRLLSDRFSAERPKGSFSTLEIQRTEQGDSAMYLCASHRGKETQYFGPGTRLLVL.

This CDR3 reads CASSEAPLVVGMGGGYEQYF. In nucleotides, the CDR3 is TGTGCCAGCAGTGAAGCCCCTTTGGTTGTCGGGATGGGGGGAGGATACGAGCAGTACTTC. The chain couples TRBV2 to TRBJ2-7; a weak D match, TRBD2 (6 bases). V was pared by 0 bases and J by 4 bases, with 28 bases between. The CDR3 is 20 amino acids. CDR1 and CDR2 (germline): SNHLY, FYNNEI.

The CDR3 region has the DNA TGTGCCAGCAGCGCCCGGCTGTCTAGCGGGAGTTTTGGCACAGATACGCAGTATTTT. This sequence encodes CASSARLSSGSFGTDTQYF. This chain links TRBV9 with TRBJ2-3; 10 positions agree with TRBD2. The germline CDR1 and CDR2 sequences are SGDLS and YYNGEE. The CDR3 is 19 residues long. V gave up 3 bases and J gave up 1 base; unmatched junction bases: 14.

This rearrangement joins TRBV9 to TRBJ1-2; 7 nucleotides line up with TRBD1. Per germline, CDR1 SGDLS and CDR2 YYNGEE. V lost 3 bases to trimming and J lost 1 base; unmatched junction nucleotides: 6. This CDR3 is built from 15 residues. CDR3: CASSGNRGDNYGYTF. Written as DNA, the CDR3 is TGTGCCAGCAGCGGAAACAGGGGCGATAACTATGGCTACACCTTC.

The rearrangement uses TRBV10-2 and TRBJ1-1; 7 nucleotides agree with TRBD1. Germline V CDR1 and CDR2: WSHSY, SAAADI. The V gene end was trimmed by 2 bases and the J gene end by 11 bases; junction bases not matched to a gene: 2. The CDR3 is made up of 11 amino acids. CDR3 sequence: CASSEGQAAFF. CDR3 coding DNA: TGCGCCAGCAGTGAGGGACAGGCCGCTTTCTTT.

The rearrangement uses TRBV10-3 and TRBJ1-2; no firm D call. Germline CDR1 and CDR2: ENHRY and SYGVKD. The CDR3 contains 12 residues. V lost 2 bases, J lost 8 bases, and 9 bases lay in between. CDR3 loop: CAISEPRIGYTF. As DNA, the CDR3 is TGTGCCATCAGTGAGCCCAGAATCGGCTACACCTTC.

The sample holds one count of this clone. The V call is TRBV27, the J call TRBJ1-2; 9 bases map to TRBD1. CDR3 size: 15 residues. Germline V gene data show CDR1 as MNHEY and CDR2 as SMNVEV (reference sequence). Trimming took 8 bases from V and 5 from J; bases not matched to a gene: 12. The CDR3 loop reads CASWTGDADEYGYTF. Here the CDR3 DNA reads TGTGCCAGCTGGACAGGGGACGCCGATGAATATGGCTACACCTTC.

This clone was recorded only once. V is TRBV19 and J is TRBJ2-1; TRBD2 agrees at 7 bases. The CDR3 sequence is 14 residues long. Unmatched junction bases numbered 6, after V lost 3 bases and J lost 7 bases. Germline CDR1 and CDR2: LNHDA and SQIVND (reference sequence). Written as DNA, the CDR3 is TGTGCCAGTAGTATCGCACGGGGAGGGAATGAGCAGTTCTTC. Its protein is CASSIARGGNEQFF. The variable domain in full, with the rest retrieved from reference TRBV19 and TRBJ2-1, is DGGITQSPKYLFRKEGQNVTLSCEQNLNHDAMYWYRQDPGQGLRLIYYSQIVNDFQKGDIAEGYSVSREKKESFPLTVTSAQKNPTAFYLCASSIARGGNEQFFGPGTRLTVL.

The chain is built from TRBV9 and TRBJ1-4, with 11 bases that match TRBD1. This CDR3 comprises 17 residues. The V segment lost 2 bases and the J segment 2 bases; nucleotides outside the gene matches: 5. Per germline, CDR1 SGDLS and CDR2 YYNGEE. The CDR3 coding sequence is TGTGCCAGCAGCGTCCAGGACAGGGGGCTTACTAATGAAAAACTGTTTTTT. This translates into CASSVQDRGLTNEKLFF.

In DNA form, the CDR3 reads TGTGCCAACCCCAGGGCCGCGGGGGATGGCTACACCTTC. This gives the protein CANPRAAGDGYTF. The V and J genes are TRBV2 and TRBJ1-2; weak D call: TRBD1 (5 bases). Germline V gives CDR1 SNHLY, CDR2 FYNNEI. Deletions cut 10 bases from V and 6 bases from J, with 18 bases between. There are 13 residues in the CDR3.

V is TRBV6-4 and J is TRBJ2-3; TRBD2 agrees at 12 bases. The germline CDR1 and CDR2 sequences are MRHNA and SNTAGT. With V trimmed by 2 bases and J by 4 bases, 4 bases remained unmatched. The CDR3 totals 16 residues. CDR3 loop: CASSDLLAGGPDTQYF. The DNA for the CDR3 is TGTGCCAGCAGTGACCTCCTAGCGGGAGGGCCAGATACGCAGTATTTT.

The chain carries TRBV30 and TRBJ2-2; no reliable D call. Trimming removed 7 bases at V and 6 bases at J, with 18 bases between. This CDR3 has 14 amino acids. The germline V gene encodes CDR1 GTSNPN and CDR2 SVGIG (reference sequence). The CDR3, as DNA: TGTGCCTCAACCTTAATGACCCGGGCCGGGGAGCTGTTTTTT. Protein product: CASTLMTRAGELFF.

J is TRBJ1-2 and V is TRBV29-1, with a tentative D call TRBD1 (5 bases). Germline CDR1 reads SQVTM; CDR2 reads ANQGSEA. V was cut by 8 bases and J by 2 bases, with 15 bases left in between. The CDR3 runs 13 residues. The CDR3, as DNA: TGCAGCTCGTGGATAGACAGAAACTATGGCTACACCTTC. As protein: CSSWIDRNYGYTF.

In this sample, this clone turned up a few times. The CDR3 DNA follows: TGTGCCAGCAGCTCCAACAACTCACCCCTCCACTTT. Protein product: CASSSNNSPLHF. The rearrangement uses TRBV9 and TRBJ1-6, with D unresolved. Germline values: CDR1 SGDLS, CDR2 YYNGEE. The CDR3 is made up of 12 amino acids. Trimming removed 4 bases at V and 10 bases at J, with 9 bases between.

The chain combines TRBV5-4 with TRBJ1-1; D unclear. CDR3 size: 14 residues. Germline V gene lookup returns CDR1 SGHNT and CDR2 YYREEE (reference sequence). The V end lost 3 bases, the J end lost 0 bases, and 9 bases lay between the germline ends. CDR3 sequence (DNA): TGTGCCAGCAGCTACGCGGGCATGAACACTGAAGCTTTCTTT. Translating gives CASSYAGMNTEAFF.

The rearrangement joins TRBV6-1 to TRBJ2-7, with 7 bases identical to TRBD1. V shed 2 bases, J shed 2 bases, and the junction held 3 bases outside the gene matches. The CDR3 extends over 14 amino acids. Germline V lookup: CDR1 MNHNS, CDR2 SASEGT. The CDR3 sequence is CASSETDRPYEQYF. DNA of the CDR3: TGTGCCAGCAGTGAAACGGACAGGCCCTACGAGCAGTACTTC.

The CDR3: CASSSRVQGISGNTIYF. DNA for the CDR3: TGTGCCAGCAGCTCTAGGGTCCAGGGGATCTCTGGAAACACCATATATTTT. The chain links TRBV7-9 to TRBJ1-3; a weak D match, TRBD1 (6 bases). CDR1 SEHNR and CDR2 FQNEAQ come from the germline V gene (reference sequence). V shed 4 bases and J shed 0 bases, with 16 bases lying between them. There are 17 residues in the CDR3.

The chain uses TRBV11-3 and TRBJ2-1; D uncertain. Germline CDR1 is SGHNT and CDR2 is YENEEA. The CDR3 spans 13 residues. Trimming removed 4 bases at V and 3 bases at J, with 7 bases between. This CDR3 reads CASSSRGYNEQFF. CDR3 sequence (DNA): TGTGCCAGCAGCTCACGAGGCTACAATGAGCAGTTCTTC.

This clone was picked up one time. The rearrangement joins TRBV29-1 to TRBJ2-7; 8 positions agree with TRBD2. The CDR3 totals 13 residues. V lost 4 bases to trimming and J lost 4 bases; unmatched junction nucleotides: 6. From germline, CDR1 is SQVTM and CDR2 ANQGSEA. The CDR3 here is CSVASGTRYEQYF. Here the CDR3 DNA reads TGCAGCGTTGCCTCAGGGACTAGGTACGAGCAGTACTTC.

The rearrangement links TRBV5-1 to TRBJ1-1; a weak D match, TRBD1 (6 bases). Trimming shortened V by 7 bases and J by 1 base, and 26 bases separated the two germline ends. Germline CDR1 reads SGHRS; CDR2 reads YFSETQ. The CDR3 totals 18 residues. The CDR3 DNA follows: TGCGCCAGCTCTCCTACGCACACAGGGAGATGGGAGAACACTGAAGCTTTCTTT. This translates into CASSPTHTGRWENTEAFF.

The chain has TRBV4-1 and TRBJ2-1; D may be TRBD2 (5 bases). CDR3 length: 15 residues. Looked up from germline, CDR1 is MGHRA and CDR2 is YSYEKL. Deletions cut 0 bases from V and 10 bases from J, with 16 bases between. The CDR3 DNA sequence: TGCGCCAGCAGCCAAGATGGAGGAAGGGCCAAGGAGCAGTTCTTC. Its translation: CASSQDGGRAKEQFF.

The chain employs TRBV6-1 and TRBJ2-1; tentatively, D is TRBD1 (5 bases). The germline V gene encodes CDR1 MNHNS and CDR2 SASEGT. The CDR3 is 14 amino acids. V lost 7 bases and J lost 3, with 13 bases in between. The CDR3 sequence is CASNLRGSYNEQFF. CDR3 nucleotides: TGTGCCAGCAACCTTAGGGGAAGCTACAATGAGCAGTTCTTC.

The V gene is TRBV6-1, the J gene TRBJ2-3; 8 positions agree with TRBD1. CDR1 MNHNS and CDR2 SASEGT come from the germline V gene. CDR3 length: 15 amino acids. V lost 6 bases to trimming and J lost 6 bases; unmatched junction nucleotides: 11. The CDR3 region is CASRTRTGSSDTQYF. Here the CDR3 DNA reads TGTGCCAGCAGAACTAGGACAGGGTCCTCCGATACGCAGTATTTT.

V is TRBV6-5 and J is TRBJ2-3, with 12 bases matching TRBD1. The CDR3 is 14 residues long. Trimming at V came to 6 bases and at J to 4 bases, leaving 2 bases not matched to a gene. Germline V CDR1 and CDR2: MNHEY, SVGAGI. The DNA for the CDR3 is TGTGCCAGCAGGGGGGACAGGGGGCCAGATACGCAGTATTTT. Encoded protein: CASRGDRGPDTQYF.